These 21 T cell receptor beta chains were sequenced from one sample in a study of blood T cell repertoires in COVID-19. Generated by immunoSEQ multiplex PCR, the TCRdb table keeps only in-frame clones and is missing some. This sample carries about 220,000 clones, roughly 84% of them seen once, and the ten largest clones take around 3.3%. The sample consisted of peripheral blood. The receptor set was obtained from a woman aged 80 or older with acute or convalescent COVID-19.

This clone showed up just a few times. The chain employs TRBV19 and TRBJ1-1, with D possibly TRBD1 on 5 matching bases. The CDR3 spans 14 residues. Trimming removed 5 bases from V and 4 bases from J, with 14 bases in between. Germline assignment: CDR1 LNHDA and CDR2 SQIVND (reference sequence). The CDR3 here is CASSFQGAGTEAFF. The CDR3 DNA follows: TGTGCCAGTAGTTTTCAGGGAGCGGGCACTGAAGCTTTCTTT.

For the CDR3, the DNA is TGTGCCAGCAGCTTAGCGCGCCAAGAGACCCAGTACTTC. Translated: CASSLARQETQYF. The chain carries TRBV7-2 and TRBJ2-5; D is undetermined. V shed 0 bases and J shed 1 base, with 3 bases lying between them. The CDR3 is made up of 13 amino acids. Germline V gives CDR1 SGHTA, CDR2 FQGNSA.

This clone was picked up a small number of times. The chain employs TRBV19 and TRBJ2-5; 10 nucleotides match TRBD2. Germline loops: CDR1 LNHDA, CDR2 SQIVND (reference sequence). Trimming at V came to 3 bases and at J to 5 bases, leaving 12 bases not matched to a gene. The CDR3 runs to 17 residues. The CDR3 DNA sequence: TGTGCCAGTAGTATCGGGCTAGCGGGGGCCGGGGGGGAGACCCAGTACTTC. This sequence encodes CASSIGLAGAGGETQYF.

The chain uses TRBV9 and TRBJ2-7; TRBD2 matches at 11 bases. The V gene end was trimmed by 4 bases and the J gene end by 2 bases; junction bases not matched to a gene: 5. Per germline, CDR1 SGDLS and CDR2 YYNGEE. This CDR3 is built from 15 residues. CDR3 DNA: TGTGCCAGCAGCCTCAGACTAGCGGGGCCCTACGAGCAGTACTTC. Translation: CASSLRLAGPYEQYF.

This chain uses TRBV14 with TRBJ1-1; TRBD1 might be the D (6 bases). Trimming stripped 4 bases from V and 4 bases from J, with 16 bases between. The CDR3 contains 15 residues. Germline CDR1 reads SGHDN; CDR2 reads FVKESK. The CDR3 DNA reads as TGTGCCAGCAGCCCGAGGCCAGGGGTCGGCACTGAAGCTTTCTTT. Translated: CASSPRPGVGTEAFF.

The gene calls are TRBV2 and TRBJ1-2; TRBD1 aligns across 9 bases. The CDR3 length is 14 residues. Germline V gene sequence: CDR1 SNHLY, CDR2 FYNNEI. Trimming took 7 bases from V and 5 from J; bases not matched to a gene: 8. The CDR3: CASTLTGGWYGYTF. As DNA, the CDR3 is TGTGCCAGCACCTTGACAGGGGGATGGTATGGCTACACCTTC.

The J gene is TRBJ2-3, the V gene TRBV14; D is ambiguous. Per the germline V gene, CDR1 is SGHDN and CDR2 is FVKESK. With 4 bases removed from V and 2 bases from J, the gap between germline ends came to 10 bases. The CDR3 is made up of 14 amino acids. The CDR3 DNA follows: TGTGCCAGCAGCCGTGGGCTTTCCACAGATACGCAGTATTTT. It yields the protein CASSRGLSTDTQYF.

The chain links TRBV27 to TRBJ1-4; 7 nucleotides match TRBD1. The CDR3 contains 14 residues. The junction had 9 bases not matched to a gene; V was cut back by 7 bases and J by 7 bases. Per the germline V gene, CDR1 is MNHEY and CDR2 is SMNVEV (reference sequence). CDR3 region: CASKLDRAVEKLFF. In DNA form, the CDR3 reads TGTGCCAGCAAGCTTGACAGGGCGGTTGAAAAACTGTTTTTT.

This clone was found a few times. The rearrangement uses TRBV4-1 and TRBJ2-1; D might be TRBD1 (5 bases). The germline V gene encodes CDR1 MGHRA and CDR2 YSYEKL. Trimming removed 3 bases at V and 2 bases at J, with 14 bases between. The CDR3 sequence is 16 residues long. The CDR3 region is CASSQETVGPYNEQFF. In DNA form, the CDR3 reads TGCGCCAGCAGCCAGGAGACTGTGGGGCCCTACAATGAGCAGTTCTTC.

The rearrangement joins TRBV2 to TRBJ1-2; 11 nucleotides line up with TRBD1. This CDR3 spans 15 amino acids. V lost 5 bases, J lost 7 bases, and 9 bases stayed unmatched. CDR1 SNHLY and CDR2 FYNNEI come from the germline V gene. The CDR3 DNA is TGTGCCAGCAGTATTCACGGACAGGGGGCAATTGGCTACACCTTC. Protein product: CASSIHGQGAIGYTF.

Turning to this clone: This CDR3 is also generated by other DNA sequences in the sample. The rearrangement uses TRBV7-9 and TRBJ2-5, with 11 nucleotides matching TRBD2. Germline V gene sequence: CDR1 SEHNR, CDR2 FQNEAQ (reference sequence). With V trimmed by 3 bases and J by 5 bases, 2 bases remained unmatched. The CDR3 is made up of 14 amino acids. The CDR3 here is CASSLVAGGETQYF. The CDR3 DNA reads as TGTGCCAGCAGCTTGGTAGCGGGGGGGGAGACCCAGTACTTC.

This clone occurred once. This rearrangement joins TRBV27 to TRBJ1-5, with 7 bases matching TRBD1. This CDR3 comprises 16 residues. Per germline, CDR1 MNHEY and CDR2 SMNVEV (reference sequence). Trimming cost V 3 bases and J 6 bases; bases outside gene matches: 11. For the CDR3, the DNA is TGTGCCAGCAGTTTGTTGCAGGGGGTAGGGGTTCAGCCCCAGCATTTT. Translating it yields CASSLLQGVGVQPQHF.

This clone was detected a few times. The chain recombines TRBV7-6 with TRBJ2-2, with 10 bases aligning to TRBD1. V dropped 6 bases and J dropped 1; count of bases not matched to a gene: 11. CDR1 is SGHVS, CDR2 FNYEAQ, per germline. CDR3 length equals 18 residues. The CDR3: CASSDRDRGLMNTGELFF. The CDR3 region has the DNA TGTGCCAGCAGTGACCGGGACAGGGGCCTAATGAACACCGGGGAGCTGTTTTTT.

The chain has TRBV20-1 and TRBJ2-7; 8 bases fit TRBD2. The J segment lost 6 bases and the V segment lost 3 bases, leaving 10 bases of the junction unmatched. Germline lookup yields CDR1 DFQATT and CDR2 SNEGSKA (reference sequence). CDR3 size: 14 residues. The CDR3 DNA reads TGCAGTGCTAGTGGGTCGGGGGGGCCCGTCGAGCAGTACTTC. It translates to CSASGSGGPVEQYF.

The J gene is TRBJ2-2, the V gene TRBV5-1, with a tentative D call TRBD2 (5 bases). The V end lost 6 bases, the J end lost 1 base, and 7 bases lay between the germline ends. Germline lookup yields CDR1 SGHRS and CDR2 YFSETQ. CDR3 length: 13 residues. CDR3 coding DNA: TGCGCCAGCAACGAGGGGAACACCGGGGAGCTGTTTTTT. Its protein product is CASNEGNTGELFF.

This sequence joins TRBV27 and TRBJ2-3; D may be TRBD1 (6 bases). The CDR3 is 20 amino acids. Deletions cut 6 bases from V and 2 bases from J, with 30 bases between. The germline V gene has CDR1 MNHEY and CDR2 SMNVEV (reference sequence). The CDR3 reads CASSKAPTGILGSYTDTQYF. The DNA of the CDR3 is TGTGCCAGCAGCAAGGCACCTACAGGGATCTTGGGCTCCTACACAGATACGCAGTATTTT.

This rearrangement joins TRBV3-1 (or the pseudogene TRBV3-2) to TRBJ1-1; 7 bases fit TRBD1. The CDR3 has 14 residues. With 6 bases clipped from V and 7 bases from J, the junction kept 11 bases outside the gene matches. The germline gives CDR1 LGHDT, CDR2 YNNKEL (reference sequence). The CDR3 DNA reads as TGTGCCAGCAGTGAACGAGGGGGCGGACGTGAAGCTTTCTTT. This translates into CASSERGGGREAFF.

The chain employs TRBV19 and TRBJ1-6, with TRBD1 matching over 7 bases. The CDR3 spans 13 residues. J was trimmed by 3 bases and V by 8 bases; bases with no gene match: 1. Germline V gives CDR1 LNHDA, CDR2 SQIVND (reference sequence). The CDR3 DNA reads TGTGCCAGTCGGGACAGCTATAATTCACCCCTCCACTTT. As protein: CASRDSYNSPLHF.

The gene calls are TRBV13 and TRBJ2-7; perhaps TRBD1 as D (6 bases). The CDR3 runs 13 residues. Germline loops: CDR1 PRHDT, CDR2 FYEKMQ (reference sequence). Trimming cost V 5 bases and J 1 base, with 9 bases left between them. The CDR3 here is CASSPQGSYEQYF. The CDR3 nucleotides are TGTGCCAGCAGCCCCCAGGGGTCCTACGAGCAGTACTTC.

This clone was counted only a few times. The chain is built from TRBV6-5 and TRBJ1-2, with 11 bases matching TRBD1. Unmatched junction bases numbered 9, after V lost 6 bases and J lost 6 bases. The CDR3 runs to 15 residues. Germline lookup yields CDR1 MNHEY and CDR2 SVGAGI. The CDR3 region has the DNA TGTGCCAGCAGACCGGTAAGGACAGGGGGCCATGGCTACACCTTC. Translated, it gives CASRPVRTGGHGYTF.

The genes are TRBV24-1 and TRBJ2-1; the D gene is possibly TRBD2 (7 bases). V lost 5 bases and J lost 3, with 40 bases in between. This CDR3 contains 24 residues. Per the germline V gene, CDR1 is KGHDR and CDR2 is SFDVKD. Written as DNA, the CDR3 is TGTGCCACCAGTGCCCCAAAGGGGGGGAAGGTGGATCAAGGGGCAGGGTCGATCTACAATGAGCAGTTCTTC. Encoded protein: CATSAPKGGKVDQGAGSIYNEQFF.